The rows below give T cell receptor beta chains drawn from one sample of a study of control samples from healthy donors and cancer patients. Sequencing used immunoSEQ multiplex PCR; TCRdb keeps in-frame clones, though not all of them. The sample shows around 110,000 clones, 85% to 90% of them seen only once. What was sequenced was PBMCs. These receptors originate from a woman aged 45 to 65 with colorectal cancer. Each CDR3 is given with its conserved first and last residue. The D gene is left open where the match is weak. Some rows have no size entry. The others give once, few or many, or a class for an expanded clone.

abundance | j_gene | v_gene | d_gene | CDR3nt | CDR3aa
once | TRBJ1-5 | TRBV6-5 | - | TGTGCCAGCAAATTGGGGATGGGCAATCAGCCCCAGCATTTT | CASKLGMGNQPQHF
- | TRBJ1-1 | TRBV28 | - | TGTGCCAGCAGTATCCGAACCCTCGCGGTTGAAGGCACTGAAGCTTTCTTT | CASSIRTLAVEGTEAFF
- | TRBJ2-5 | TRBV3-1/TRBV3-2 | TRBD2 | TGTGCCAGCAGCCAACCGGGACTAGCGGGAGAGACCCAGTACTTC | CASSQPGLAGETQYF
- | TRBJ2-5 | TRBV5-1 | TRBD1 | TGCGCCAGCAGCCGATGGGGACAGGGGAGTCGAGAGACCCAGTACTTC | CASSRWGQGSRETQYF
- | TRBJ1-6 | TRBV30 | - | TGTGCCTGGAGAAGAGCGCCAGGGGAGGCCCTCCACTTT | CAWRRAPGEALHF
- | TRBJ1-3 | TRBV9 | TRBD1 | TGTGCCAGCAGCGTAGACCAGGGGGGCGCCGGGGACACCATATATTTT | CASSVDQGGAGDTIYF
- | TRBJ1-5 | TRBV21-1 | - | TGTGCCCTGTCAGGGGGGAGCAATCAGCCCCAGCATTTT | CALSGGSNQPQHF
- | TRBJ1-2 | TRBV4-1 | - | TGCGCCAGCAGCCGCGACAGTGACTATGGCTACACCTTC | CASSRDSDYGYTF
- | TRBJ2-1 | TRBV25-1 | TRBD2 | TGTGCCAGCAGTGCAAGCGGGGCGGAGCAGTTCTTC | CASSASGAEQFF
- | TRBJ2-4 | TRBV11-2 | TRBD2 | TGTGCCAGCAGACTGGACGAGCGGGGGCGAACCAAAAACATTCAGTACTTC | CASRLDERGRTKNIQYF
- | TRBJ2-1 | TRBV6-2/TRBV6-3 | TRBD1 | TGTGCCAGCAGTTGGCTTACCCTGGGACAGGCCTACAATGAGCAGTTCTTC | CASSWLTLGQAYNEQFF
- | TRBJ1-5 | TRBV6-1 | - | TGTGCCAGCAGTGAAACCTTAGATCAGCCCCAGCATTTT | CASSETLDQPQHF
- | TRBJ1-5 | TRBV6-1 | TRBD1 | TGTGCCAGCAGTGAAAAACGCCCTATTGACAGGGGCGGTCAGCCCCAGCATTTT | CASSEKRPIDRGGQPQHF